This T cell receptor beta chain originates from a study of blood T cell repertoires in COVID-19. In the study overall: The cDNA or gDNA used as material had been derived from T cells, B-cell-depleted T cells, or PBMCs.

CDR3 length: 14 amino acids. Trimming left V 3 bases short and J 2 bases short, with 12 bases between. Germline V gene lookup returns CDR1 SGHNT and CDR2 YYREEE (reference sequence). Enrollment of patients from Seattle took place during active infection, with longitudinal follow-up. Methods used by the authors: Reference gene primer amplification yielded estimated nucleated cell counts. Assay used: immunoSEQ multiplex PCR; TCRdb lists only in-frame clones, some missing. V, J and clone size are taken as reported in that table, and D and trimming were inferred from the DNA itself. The sample lists nearly 350,000 clones; about 88% were seen once.

The clonotype originates from a woman between 65 and 79 years old with COVID-19, enrolled during active disease. The specimen sequenced was peripheral blood. The V call is TRBV5-4, the J call TRBJ2-7, with D perhaps TRBD2 (5 bases). The CDR3 region is CASSSSGYAYEQYF. The DNA for the CDR3 is TGTGCCAGCAGCTCATCGGGGTACGCCTACGAGCAGTACTTC.